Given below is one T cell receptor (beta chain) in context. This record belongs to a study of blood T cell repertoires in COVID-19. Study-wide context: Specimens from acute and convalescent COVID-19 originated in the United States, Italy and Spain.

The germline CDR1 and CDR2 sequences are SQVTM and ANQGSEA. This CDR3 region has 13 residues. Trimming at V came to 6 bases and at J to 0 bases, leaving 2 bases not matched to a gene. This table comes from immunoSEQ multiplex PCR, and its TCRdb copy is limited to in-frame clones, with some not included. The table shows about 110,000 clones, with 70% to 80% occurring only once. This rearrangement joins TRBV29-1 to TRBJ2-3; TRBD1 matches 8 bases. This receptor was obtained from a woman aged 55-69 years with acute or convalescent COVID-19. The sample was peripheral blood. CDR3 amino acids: CSVRQGSTDTQYF. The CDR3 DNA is TGCAGCGTACGACAGGGGAGCACAGATACGCAGTATTTT.